The clone carrying this T cell receptor beta chain came up once. Its antigen is undetermined. This sample is drawn from a study of shared clonotypes between healthy human individuals. The wider study: A donor's plate count was three for CD4 naive and three for CD4 memory; CD8 naive had two and CD8 memory one.

Study-wide points: Naive subsets, compared against memory subsets, generally had larger estimated richness values. The researchers took only blood, and tissue repertoires probably look different. Non-shared clonotypes showed lower generation probabilities than clonotypes common to all four donors.

The table came from immunoSEQ multiplex PCR; TCRdb's copy has only in-frame clones and leaves some out. The table shows millions of clones, with more than 90% occurring only once. Trimming took 0 bases from V and 3 from J; bases not matched to a gene: 6. Per germline, CDR1 SGHNT and CDR2 YYREEE (reference sequence). This CDR3 has 16 amino acids. The clonotype originates from a young man in good health. The sequencing input was naive CD4+ T cells sorted from blood. Indicated subset: CD45RA+ positively selected. The chain couples TRBV5-4 to TRBJ2-5; 9 bases agree with TRBD1. In DNA form, the CDR3 reads TGTGCCAGCAGCTTGGGCGTACAGGGGGCGAAAGAGACCCAGTACTTC. Protein product: CASSLGVQGAKETQYF.